The 15 T cell receptor beta chains below were found in one sample sequenced in a study of T cells in Graves' hyperthyroidism and ophthalmopathy. RNA transcripts served as the template for amplifying TCR beta CDR3 regions. TCR CDR3 regions were first amplified by RT-PCR with HTBI primers. Using its own MiXCR run on the multiplex PCR reads, TCRdb lists one record per CDR3 protein. Of some 510,000 distinct CDR3 sequences listed, less than 25% are singletons. The sequencing input was blood. Receptors were obtained from a man between 18 and 29 years old with Graves' hyperthyroidism.

This clonotype appeared many times. The chain carries TRBV28 and TRBJ2-7; D is undetermined. V was trimmed by 7 bases and J by 3 bases, leaving 16 bases between them. CDR1 and CDR2 (germline): MDHEN, SYDVKM. The CDR3 is 14 amino acids. The CDR3, as DNA: TGTGCCAGCAACCCTACGGCTCGTAACTACGAGCAGTACTTC. It specifies CASNPTARNYEQYF.

This clonotype came up many times. The chain uses TRBV7-8 and TRBJ1-2; TRBD1 is a possible D gene (6 bases). The CDR3 is made up of 14 amino acids. Germline CDR1 and CDR2: SGHVS and FQNEAQ. V gave up 1 base and J gave up 8 bases, with 14 bases separating them. The chain's CDR3 is CASSLEPGAVGYTF. The CDR3 bases are TGTGCCAGCAGCTTAGAGCCGGGGGCGGTCGGCTACACCTTC. The full variable domain, its missing parts supplied by reference TRBV7-8 and TRBJ1-2, is GAGVSQSPRYKVAKRGQDVALRCDPISGHVSLFWYQQALGQGPEFLTYFQNEAQLDKSGLPSDRFFAERPEGSVSTLKIQRTQQEDSAVYLCASSLEPGAVGYTFGSGTRLTVV.

V usage is TRBV30 and J usage is TRBJ1-2; possible D gene TRBD1, 6 bases. The CDR3 has 15 residues. V was shortened by 0 bases and J by 5 bases, with 16 bases between the two germline ends. The V gene's germline CDR1 is GTSNPN and CDR2 SVGIG (reference sequence). In DNA, the CDR3 is TGTGCCTGGAGTGTATTCGGGGGCTCAGTTTATGGCTACACCTTC. The encoded protein is CAWSVFGGSVYGYTF. Filled out from reference TRBV30 and TRBJ1-2, the complete variable domain reads SQTIHQWPATLVQPVGSPLSLECTVEGTSNPNLYWYRQAAGRGLQLLFYSVGIGQISSEVPQNLSASRPQDRQFILSSKKLLLSDSGFYLCAWSVFGGSVYGYTFGSGTRLTVV.

This clonotype was recorded at least ten times. V usage is TRBV5-1 and J usage is TRBJ1-2; 7 bases line up with TRBD1. CDR1 SGHRS and CDR2 YFSETQ come from the germline V gene. With V trimmed by 2 bases and J by 5 bases, 6 bases remained unmatched. This CDR3 is 14 amino acids long. CDR3 sequence reads: CASSFTGTAYGYTF. As DNA, the CDR3 is TGCGCCAGCAGCTTCACCGGGACAGCGTATGGCTACACCTTC.

This clonotype was counted ten times or more. This chain uses TRBV19 with TRBJ2-7; a weak D match, TRBD1 (6 bases). The CDR3 loop spans 14 amino acids. CDR1 is LNHDA, CDR2 SQIVND, per germline (reference sequence). Deletions cut 3 bases from V and 4 bases from J, with 13 bases between. CDR3 residues: CASSMSGDQYEQYF. DNA of the CDR3: TGTGCCAGTAGTATGTCAGGGGACCAGTACGAGCAGTACTTC. The full variable domain, in which reference TRBV19 and TRBJ2-7 provide the parts outside the CDR3, is DGGITQSPKYLFRKEGQNVTLSCEQNLNHDAMYWYRQDPGQGLRLIYYSQIVNDFQKGDIAEGYSVSREKKESFPLTVTSAQKNPTAFYLCASSMSGDQYEQYFGPGTRLTVT.

This clonotype was recorded many times. The chain employs TRBV19 and TRBJ1-5; D gene ambiguous. V shed 8 bases and J shed 0 bases, with 8 bases lying between them. CDR3 size: 13 residues. Germline CDR1 LNHDA, CDR2 SQIVND (reference sequence). The CDR3 DNA is TGTGCCAGTGCCGACTATAGCAATCAGCCCCAGCATTTT. Translated, it gives CASADYSNQPQHF.

In regard to this clonotype: Just one base apart from a much larger clone, this may be a read error. This chain joins TRBV6-4 and TRBJ1-5; 9 bases map to TRBD1. The CDR3 length is 15 residues. V lost 8 bases and J lost 2; bases outside the gene matches: 7. Germline V gene sequence: CDR1 MRHNA, CDR2 SNTAGT. CDR3 region: CASSRTGEGNQPQHF. CDR3 coding DNA: TGTGCCAGCTCCCGGACAGGGGAGGGCAATCAGCCCCAGCATTTT.

The chain has TRBV11-2 and TRBJ2-2; 8 nucleotides agree with TRBD1. Germline CDR1 and CDR2: SGHAT and FQNNGV. J lost 5 bases, V lost 4 bases, and 6 bases had no gene match. This CDR3 is 15 amino acids long. The chain's CDR3 is CASSSDRAITGELFF. Written as DNA, the CDR3 is TGTGCCAGCAGCTCGGACAGGGCGATAACCGGGGAGCTGTTTTTT.

This clonotype was picked up many times. V and J are TRBV28 and TRBJ1-6; D is uncertain. Germline assignment: CDR1 MDHEN and CDR2 SYDVKM. The CDR3 covers 16 residues. V lost 5 bases and J lost 0, with 11 bases in between. CDR3 nucleotide sequence: TGTGCCAGCAGTATCCTCGGGAGCTCCTATAATTCACCCCTCCACTTT. Residues: CASSILGSSYNSPLHF.

V is TRBV15 and J is TRBJ2-2; D unresolved. From germline, CDR1 is LNHNV and CDR2 YYDKDF (reference sequence). This CDR3 is 15 amino acids long. Trimming left V 4 bases short and J 1 base short, with 10 bases between. CDR3 coding DNA: TGTGCCACCAGCACTTCACACTTGAACACCGGGGAGCTGTTTTTT. This sequence encodes CATSTSHLNTGELFF.

The V call is TRBV24-1, the J call TRBJ2-7, with D perhaps matching TRBD1 (6 bases). The germline V and J ends were trimmed by 7 bases and 4 bases, with 19 bases remaining between them. The CDR3 spans 15 residues. Germline CDR1 reads KGHDR; CDR2 reads SFDVKD. The CDR3 reads CATSPGHSGLYEQYF. Written as DNA, the CDR3 is TGTGCCACCAGCCCGGGACACTCAGGTCTTTACGAGCAGTACTTC.

This clonotype was observed a handful of times. The chain combines TRBV12-3 or TRBV12-4 with TRBJ1-6; no definite D call. The CDR3 is 12 amino acids. The V and J ends lost 5 bases and 13 bases respectively, with 12 bases between them. CDR3 residues: CASSADLGPLHF. CDR3 coding DNA: TGTGCCAGCAGTGCAGACCTGGGGCCCCTCCACTTT.

This chain links TRBV6-5 with TRBJ1-1; no definite D call. V shed 2 bases and J shed 4 bases, with 11 bases lying between them. CDR1 and CDR2 from the germline V gene are MNHEY and SVGAGI. CDR3 length equals 14 residues. CDR3 DNA sequence: TGTGCCAGCAGTTACCCCCCTCGCATCACTGAAGCTTTCTTT. Residues: CASSYPPRITEAFF.

This clonotype was recorded many times. The chain links TRBV24-1 to TRBJ1-2; D unresolved. Trimming shortened V by 4 bases and J by 8 bases, and 16 bases separated the two germline ends. Germline values: CDR1 KGHDR, CDR2 SFDVKD. This CDR3 spans 14 amino acids. The CDR3 protein is CATSDPGRAGGYTF. DNA for the CDR3: TGTGCCACCAGTGACCCTGGAAGGGCGGGAGGCTACACCTTC.

This clonotype was seen at least ten times. J is TRBJ1-5 and V is TRBV28; a weak D match, TRBD1 (5 bases). Germline CDR1 and CDR2: MDHEN and SYDVKM. The CDR3 consists of 15 residues. Trimming left V 7 bases short and J 2 bases short, with 15 bases between. In nucleotides, the CDR3 is TGTGCCAGCACCCCGTTCGGGGGAGGCAATCAGCCCCAGCATTTT. Residues: CASTPFGGGNQPQHF.